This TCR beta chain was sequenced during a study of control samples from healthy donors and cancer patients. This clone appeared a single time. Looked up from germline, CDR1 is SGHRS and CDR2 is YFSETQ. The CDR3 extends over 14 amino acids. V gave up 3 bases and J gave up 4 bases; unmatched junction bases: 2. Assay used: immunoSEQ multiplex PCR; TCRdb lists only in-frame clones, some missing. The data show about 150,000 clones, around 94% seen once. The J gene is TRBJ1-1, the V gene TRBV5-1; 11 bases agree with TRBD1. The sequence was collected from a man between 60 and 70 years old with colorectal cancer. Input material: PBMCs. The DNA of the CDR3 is TGCGCCAGCAGCTCAGGGACAGGGGGCACTGAAGCTTTCTTT. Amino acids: CASSSGTGGTEAFF.